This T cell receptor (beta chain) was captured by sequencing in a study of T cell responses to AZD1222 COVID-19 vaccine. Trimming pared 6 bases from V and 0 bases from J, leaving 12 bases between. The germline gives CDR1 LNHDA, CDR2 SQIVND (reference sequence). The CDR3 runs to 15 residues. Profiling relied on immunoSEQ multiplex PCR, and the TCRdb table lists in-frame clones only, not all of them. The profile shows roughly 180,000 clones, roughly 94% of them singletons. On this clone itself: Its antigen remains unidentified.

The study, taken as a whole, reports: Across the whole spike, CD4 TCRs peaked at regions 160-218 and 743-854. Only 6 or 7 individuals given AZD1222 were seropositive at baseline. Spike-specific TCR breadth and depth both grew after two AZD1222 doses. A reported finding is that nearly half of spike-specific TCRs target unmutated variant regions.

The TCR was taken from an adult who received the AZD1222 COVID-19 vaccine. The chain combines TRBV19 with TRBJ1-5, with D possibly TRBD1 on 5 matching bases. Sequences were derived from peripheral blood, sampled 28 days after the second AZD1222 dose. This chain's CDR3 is CASRPGRSSNQPQHF. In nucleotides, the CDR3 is TGTGCCAGTAGGCCGGGACGGTCTAGCAATCAGCCCCAGCATTTT.